This T cell receptor beta chain was recovered during a study of blood T cells in healthy people across ages. The study recruited healthy Caucasian donors from Russia who were aged about 6 to 95. The sample, around 10 milliliters of peripheral blood, was drawn from each donor. The CDR3 contains 16 residues. The junction had 7 bases not matched to a gene; V was cut back by 4 bases and J by 1 base. CDR1 is SNHLY and CDR2 is FYNNEI in the germline V gene. Next came a second PCR, run for 7 to 11 cycles, which used a sample-barcoded 5' primer along with a J-beta primer mix. MiXCR, applied by TCRdb to the 5' RACE reads, yields one record per CDR3 protein. The table has fewer than 2,000,000 distinct CDR3 sequences, 34% seen once.

The chain carries TRBV2 and TRBJ2-1; 7 bases are shared with TRBD1. The origin of this receptor is a woman in her 30s in good health. Sequencing was done on a sample of blood. CDR3 coding DNA: TGTGCCAGCAGTGCGAACAGGGGTATTTCCTACAATGAGCAGTTCTTC. Translated: CASSANRGISYNEQFF.